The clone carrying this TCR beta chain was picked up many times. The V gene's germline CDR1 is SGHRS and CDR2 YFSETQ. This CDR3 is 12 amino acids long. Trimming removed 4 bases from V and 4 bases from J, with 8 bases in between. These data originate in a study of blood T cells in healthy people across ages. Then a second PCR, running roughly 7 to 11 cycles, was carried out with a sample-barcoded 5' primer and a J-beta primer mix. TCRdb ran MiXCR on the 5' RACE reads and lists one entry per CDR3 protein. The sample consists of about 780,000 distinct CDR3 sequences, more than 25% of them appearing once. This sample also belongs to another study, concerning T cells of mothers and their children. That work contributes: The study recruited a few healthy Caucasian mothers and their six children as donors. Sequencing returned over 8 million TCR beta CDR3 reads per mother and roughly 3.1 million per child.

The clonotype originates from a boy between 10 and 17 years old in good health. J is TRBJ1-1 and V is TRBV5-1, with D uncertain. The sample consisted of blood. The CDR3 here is CASSPEGTEAFF. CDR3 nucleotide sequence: TGCGCCAGCAGCCCAGAGGGCACTGAAGCTTTCTTT.